A few counts support the clone carrying this T cell receptor beta chain. The source of the sample is a study of T-cell reconstitution after alpha-beta-depleted transplantation in children. In germline, CDR1 is GTSNPN, CDR2 SVGIG (reference sequence). The V and J ends lost 0 bases and 5 bases respectively, with 7 bases between them. The CDR3 extends over 12 amino acids. Unique molecular identifiers were incorporated into the prepared TCRbeta library. In TCRdb, the PCR reads were re-called with MiXCR into one record per CDR3 protein. The sample gives 90,000 to 130,000 distinct CDR3 sequences, approximately 6.9% of which show up once; roughly 25% is in the top ten.

The rearrangement joins TRBV30 to TRBJ2-5; D gene ambiguous. This specimen was PBMCs, mostly from graft donor cells, taken 360 days after TCRalphabeta/CD19-depleted stem cell transplant. The receptor was isolated from a male patient aged 2 to 10 who had a stem cell transplant for acute lymphoblastic leukemia, so the T cells may come from the graft donor. CDR3 region: CAWSVSWETQYF. In nucleotides, the CDR3 is TGTGCCTGGAGTGTAAGTTGGGAGACCCAGTACTTC.